This note documents a single T cell receptor beta chain sequence. These data belong to a study of blood T cell repertoires in COVID-19. Germline assignment: CDR1 ENHRY and CDR2 SYGVKD. The V end lost 3 bases, the J end lost 3 bases, and 18 bases lay between the germline ends. The CDR3 has 17 residues. The authors' processing: By means of reference gene primer amplification, nucleated cell counts were estimated. The assay was immunoSEQ multiplex PCR, and TCRdb's table has in-frame clones only and misses some. V, J and clone size are taken as reported in that table, and D and trimming were inferred from the DNA itself. The data hold hundreds of thousands of clones, with 70% to 90% observed a single time.

The chain has TRBV10-3 and TRBJ1-5, with a possible D match to TRBD1 (5 bases). Sequenced input: peripheral blood. The sequence was collected from a human donor in a cohort sampled during active COVID-19. Here the CDR3 reads CAISEAHSGADNQPQHF. DNA for the CDR3: TGTGCCATCAGTGAAGCTCATAGCGGGGCCGACAATCAGCCCCAGCATTTT.